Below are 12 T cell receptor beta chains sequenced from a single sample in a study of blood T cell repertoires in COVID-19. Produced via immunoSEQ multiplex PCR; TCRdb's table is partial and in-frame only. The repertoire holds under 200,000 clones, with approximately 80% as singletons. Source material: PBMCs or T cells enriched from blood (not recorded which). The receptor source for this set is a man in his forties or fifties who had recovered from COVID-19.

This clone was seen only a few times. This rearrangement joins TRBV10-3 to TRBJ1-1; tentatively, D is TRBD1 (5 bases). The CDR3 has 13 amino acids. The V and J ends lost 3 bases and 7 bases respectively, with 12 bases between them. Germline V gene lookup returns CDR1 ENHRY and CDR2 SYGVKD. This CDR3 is CAISDWDGGEAFF. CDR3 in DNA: TGTGCCATCAGTGATTGGGACGGGGGTGAAGCTTTCTTT.

The CDR3 coding sequence is TGTGCCAGCAGTCCCGGGAGCACAGATACGCAGTATTTT. Its translation is CASSPGSTDTQYF. This sequence joins TRBV7-2 and TRBJ2-3, with D unresolved. CDR1 is SGHTA, CDR2 FQGNSA, per germline. The CDR3 covers 13 residues. V lost 6 bases and J lost 0, with 7 bases in between.

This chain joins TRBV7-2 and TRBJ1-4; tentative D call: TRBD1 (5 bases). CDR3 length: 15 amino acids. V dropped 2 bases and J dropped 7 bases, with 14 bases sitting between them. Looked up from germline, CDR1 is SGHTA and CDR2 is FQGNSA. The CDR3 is CASSLQTGGSEKLFF. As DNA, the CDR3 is TGTGCCAGCAGCTTACAAACGGGGGGGAGTGAAAAACTGTTTTTT.

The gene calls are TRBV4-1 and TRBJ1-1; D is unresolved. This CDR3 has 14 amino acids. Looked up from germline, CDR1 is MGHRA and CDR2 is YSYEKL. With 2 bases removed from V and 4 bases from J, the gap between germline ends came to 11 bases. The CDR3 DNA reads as TGCGCCAGCAGCCAATGGGAGGAGGCCACTGAAGCTTTCTTT. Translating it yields CASSQWEEATEAFF.

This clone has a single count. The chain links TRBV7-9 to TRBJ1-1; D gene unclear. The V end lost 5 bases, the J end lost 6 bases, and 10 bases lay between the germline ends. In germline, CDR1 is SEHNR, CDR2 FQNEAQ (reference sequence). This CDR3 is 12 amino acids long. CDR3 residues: CASSPRSPEAFF. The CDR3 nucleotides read TGTGCCAGCAGCCCACGGTCCCCTGAAGCTTTCTTT. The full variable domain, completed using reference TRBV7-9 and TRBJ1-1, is DTGVSQNPRHKITKRGQNVTFRCDPISEHNRLYWYRQTLGQGPEFLTYFQNEAQLEKSRLLSDRFSAERPKGSFSTLEIQRTEQGDSAMYLCASSPRSPEAFFGQGTRLTVV.

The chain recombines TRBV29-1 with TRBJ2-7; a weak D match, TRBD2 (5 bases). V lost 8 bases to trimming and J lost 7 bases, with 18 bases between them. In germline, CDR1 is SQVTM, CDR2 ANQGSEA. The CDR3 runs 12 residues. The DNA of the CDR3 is TGCAGCCCTGGAGGCGGACTTGGTGAGCAGTACTTC. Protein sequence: CSPGGGLGEQYF.

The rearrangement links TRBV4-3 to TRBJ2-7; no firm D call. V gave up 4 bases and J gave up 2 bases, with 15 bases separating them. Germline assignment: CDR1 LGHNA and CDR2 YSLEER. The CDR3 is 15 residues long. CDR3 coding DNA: TGCGCCAGCAGCCCTAATCCGGCAGGCCCCTACGAGCAGTACTTC. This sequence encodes CASSPNPAGPYEQYF.

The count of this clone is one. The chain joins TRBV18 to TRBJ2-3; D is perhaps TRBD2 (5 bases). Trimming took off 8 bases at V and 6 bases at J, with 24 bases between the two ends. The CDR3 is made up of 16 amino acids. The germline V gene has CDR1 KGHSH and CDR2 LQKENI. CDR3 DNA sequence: TGTGCCAGCCCTACGCCGGGGAGTACTGTGATTGATACGCAGTATTTT. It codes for CASPTPGSTVIDTQYF.

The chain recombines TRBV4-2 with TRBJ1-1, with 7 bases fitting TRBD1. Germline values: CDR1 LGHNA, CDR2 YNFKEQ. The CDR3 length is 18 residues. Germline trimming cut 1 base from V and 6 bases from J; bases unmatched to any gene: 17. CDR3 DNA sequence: TGTGCCAGCAGCCAAGCAGGGGGTTCCCTCACTCGGACACCTGAAGCTTTCTTT. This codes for CASSQAGGSLTRTPEAFF.

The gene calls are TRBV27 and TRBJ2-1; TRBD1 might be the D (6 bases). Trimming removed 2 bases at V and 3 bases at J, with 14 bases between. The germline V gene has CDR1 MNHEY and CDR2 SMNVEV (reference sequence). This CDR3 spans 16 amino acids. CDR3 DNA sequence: TGTGCCAGCAGTTTAATGTGGCAGGGGTACTACAATGAGCAGTTCTTC. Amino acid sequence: CASSLMWQGYYNEQFF.

The CDR3 DNA sequence: TGTGCCAGTAGTATGTGGCTTGAGCCTAGGGCTTTCTTT. This translates into CASSMWLEPRAFF. The J gene is TRBJ1-1, the V gene TRBV19; D gene uncertain. V shed 3 bases and J shed 11 bases, with 16 bases lying between them. The CDR3 consists of 13 residues. The germline V gene has CDR1 LNHDA and CDR2 SQIVND (reference sequence).

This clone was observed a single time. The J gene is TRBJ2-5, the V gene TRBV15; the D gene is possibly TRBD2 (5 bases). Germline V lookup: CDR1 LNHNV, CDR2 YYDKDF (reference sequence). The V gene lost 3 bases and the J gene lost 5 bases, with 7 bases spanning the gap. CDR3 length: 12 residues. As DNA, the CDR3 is TGTGCCACCAGCAGGGGCGGGGAGACCCAGTACTTC. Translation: CATSRGGETQYF.